Shown below are 2 T cell receptor beta chains from a single sample sequenced in a study of a mutant IDH1 vaccine in newly diagnosed glioma. Indicated time point: week 11, during vaccination. It was 300 ug of mutant IDH1 20-mer peptide that made up each vaccine dose, given with topical imiquimod. Their cognate antigens are unknown. Generated by immunoSEQ multiplex PCR, the TCRdb table keeps only in-frame clones and is missing some. This table holds tens of thousands of clones, approximately 80% found once. The sample was PBMCs, taken from a glioma patient whose treatment included an IDH1 peptide vaccine. Receptor source: a man aged 45-65 years with glioma.

The chain links TRBV5-1 to TRBJ2-2; the match to TRBD2 covers 7 bases. In germline, CDR1 is SGHRS, CDR2 YFSETQ. This CDR3 spans 16 amino acids. J lost 2 bases, V lost 4 bases, and 8 bases had no gene match. CDR3 protein: CASSPLGGTNTGELFF. The CDR3 region has the DNA TGCGCCAGCAGCCCCCTGGGGGGGACCAACACCGGGGAGCTGTTTTTT.

This sequence joins TRBV6-5 and TRBJ2-7; D gene uncertain. Germline CDR1 reads MNHEY; CDR2 reads SVGAGI. The CDR3 length is 13 residues. V shed 5 bases and J shed 6 bases, with 14 bases lying between them. The CDR3 spells CASSRSETAEQYF. CDR3 DNA: TGTGCCAGCAGTCGAAGTGAGACCGCCGAGCAGTACTTC.